The T cell receptor (beta chain) described here comes from a study of cytomegalovirus exposure and HLA in healthy donors. Findings and limits, study-wide: Reported performance of the classifier showed diagnosis of cytomegalovirus status with high specificity and sensitivity. The dataset shows that most TCR sequences were rare, while some public TCRs occurred in many donors.

Profiling relied on immunoSEQ multiplex PCR, and the TCRdb table lists in-frame clones only, not all of them. The profile covers 150,000 to 200,000 clones, with less than 85% appearing a single time and roughly 15% taken by the ten largest. On this clone itself: No antigen is known for it.

Sequencing was done on a sample of PBMCs. This sequence originates from a man aged 18 to 29 in good health and CMV-seropositive.

The CDR3 DNA reads TGCGCCAGCCGGGAAACAGGGACTAATGAAAAACTGTTTTTT. Protein product: CASRETGTNEKLFF. The V gene is TRBV5-1, the J gene TRBJ1-4, with D perhaps TRBD1 (6 bases). The CDR3 consists of 14 residues. Trimming shortened V by 7 bases and J by 2 bases, and 12 bases separated the two germline ends. The germline CDR1 and CDR2 sequences are SGHRS and YFSETQ.